A single sample gave rise to the 30 T cell receptor beta chains below, sequenced in a study of shared clonotypes between healthy human individuals. This table comes from immunoSEQ multiplex PCR, and its TCRdb copy is limited to in-frame clones, with some not included. In the table there are 700,000 to 950,000 clones, roughly 96% of which are singletons. It was CD45RO-negative cells, positively selected for CCR7, that made up naive CD8 cells, with terminally differentiated effector memory CD45RA+ cells excluded. Sequenced material: naive CD8+ T cells sorted from blood. These receptors all stem from a man aged 25 to 40 in good health.

Of note for this clone: The sample carries other DNA sequences with the same CDR3. J is TRBJ2-1 and V is TRBV11-2; 9 nucleotides match TRBD1. The CDR3 sequence is 16 residues long. J lost 1 base, V lost 1 base, and 2 bases had no gene match. The V gene's germline CDR1 is SGHAT and CDR2 FQNNGV. The CDR3 reads CASSLVGTGSYNEQFF. CDR3 sequence (DNA): TGTGCCAGCAGCTTAGTTGGGACAGGGTCCTACAATGAGCAGTTCTTC.

The V and J genes are TRBV2 and TRBJ2-7, with a weak D call TRBD2 (6 bases). Trimming removed 2 bases at V and 2 bases at J, with 10 bases between. Per germline, CDR1 SNHLY and CDR2 FYNNEI. The CDR3 spans 14 residues. The CDR3 is CASSEYGGTYEQYF. DNA for the CDR3: TGTGCCAGCAGTGAATATGGCGGGACCTACGAGCAGTACTTC.

To note about this clone: The sample has other DNA sequences that encode this CDR3 too. The V call is TRBV7-7, the J call TRBJ2-7, with 10 bases identical to TRBD2. Germline loops: CDR1 SSHAT, CDR2 FNYEAQ (reference sequence). The CDR3 length is 15 residues. The junction had 4 bases not matched to a gene; V was cut back by 1 base and J by 4 bases. The CDR3 DNA reads as TGTGCCAGCAGCTTAGGGCTAGCGGGAGATTACGAGCAGTACTTC. Protein: CASSLGLAGDYEQYF.

This clone showed up just a few times. The chain is built from TRBV7-9 and TRBJ1-4; D gene uncertain. CDR3 size: 13 residues. V lost 1 base, J lost 3 bases, and 3 bases lay in between. The germline gives CDR1 SEHNR, CDR2 FQNEAQ (reference sequence). DNA for the CDR3: TGTGCCAGCAGCTTAGTCCCTAATGAAAAACTGTTTTTT. It yields the protein CASSLVPNEKLFF.

The chain is built from TRBV29-1 and TRBJ2-7; no clear D. Deletions cut 5 bases from V and 5 bases from J, with 10 bases between. Germline CDR1 reads SQVTM; CDR2 reads ANQGSEA. The CDR3 runs 11 residues. In DNA, the CDR3 is TGCAGCGTTTTGGGTGCTAACGAGCAGTACTTC. Translated, it gives CSVLGANEQYF.

J is TRBJ2-3 and V is TRBV25-1; 10 bases are a match to TRBD2. The trim removed 6 bases at V and 1 base at J, leaving 1 base unmatched. Germline V gene sequence: CDR1 MGHDK, CDR2 SYGVNS. This CDR3 has 14 residues. CDR3: CASRGTSGTDTQYF. CDR3 DNA sequence: TGTGCCAGCAGGGGGACTAGCGGCACAGATACGCAGTATTTT.

This clone was counted once. The genes are TRBV25-1 and TRBJ2-5; 7 bases align to TRBD1. Germline lookup yields CDR1 MGHDK and CDR2 SYGVNS. After removal of 4 bases from V and 5 bases from J, the junction contained 7 bases not matched to a gene. The CDR3 sequence is 14 residues long. CDR3 in DNA: TGTGCCAGCAGTGTTGAGACAGGGACCGAGACCCAGTACTTC. It codes for CASSVETGTETQYF.

Comment on this clone: The same CDR3 also results from other DNA sequences found in this sample. The CDR3: CASSSPRDSDQETQYF. The CDR3 region has the DNA TGTGCCAGCAGCTCCCCCCGGGACTCAGACCAAGAGACCCAGTACTTC. The chain combines TRBV7-9 with TRBJ2-5, with D maybe TRBD2 (6 bases). This CDR3 region has 16 residues. Per germline, CDR1 SEHNR and CDR2 FQNEAQ (reference sequence). V lost 4 bases, J lost 0 bases, and 15 bases lay in between.

The chain uses TRBV19 and TRBJ2-7; D not resolved. V dropped 5 bases and J dropped 2 bases, with 10 bases sitting between them. The CDR3 extends over 13 amino acids. Germline V gene lookup returns CDR1 LNHDA and CDR2 SQIVND (reference sequence). CDR3 nucleotide sequence: TGTGCCAGTAGTTCTACAGAAACCTACGAGCAGTACTTC. As protein: CASSSTETYEQYF.

The gene calls are TRBV29-1 and TRBJ2-7, with 16 bases identical to TRBD2. The germline gives CDR1 SQVTM, CDR2 ANQGSEA. The CDR3 totals 15 residues. V lost 3 bases to trimming and J lost 2 bases; unmatched junction nucleotides: 1. This CDR3 is CSVEGLAGGTYEQYF. The CDR3 region has the DNA TGCAGCGTTGAGGGACTAGCGGGAGGGACCTACGAGCAGTACTTC.

The chain employs TRBV18 and TRBJ2-1, with D unclear. Trimming cost V 3 bases and J 3 bases, with 12 bases left between them. CDR1 and CDR2 (germline): KGHSH, LQKENI. CDR3 length: 15 residues. The CDR3 spells CASSPEPTYYNEQFF. The CDR3 DNA reads as TGTGCCAGCTCACCTGAGCCTACTTACTACAATGAGCAGTTCTTC.

The V call is TRBV10-3, the J call TRBJ2-1, with TRBD2 matching 10 bases. Unmatched junction bases numbered 1, after V lost 7 bases and J lost 4 bases. The CDR3 is made up of 13 amino acids. Germline V gene lookup returns CDR1 ENHRY and CDR2 SYGVKD. The CDR3 protein is CAIKAGGYNEQFF. The CDR3 DNA is TGTGCCATCAAAGCGGGAGGGTACAATGAGCAGTTCTTC.

The chain recombines TRBV10-3 with TRBJ2-7, with 15 positions matching TRBD2. V trimming: 6 bases; J trimming: 0 bases; junction bases outside the gene matches: 12. CDR3 size: 19 residues. Germline CDR1 ENHRY, CDR2 SYGVKD. Here the CDR3 DNA reads TGTGCCATCAGCTCCCCTCCCGGGACTAGCGGGAGGAGCTCCTACGAGCAGTACTTC. This translates into CAISSPPGTSGRSSYEQYF.

The chain employs TRBV9 and TRBJ1-1; D perhaps matches TRBD1 (6 bases). Deletions cut 3 bases from V and 0 bases from J, with 12 bases between. The CDR3 runs to 15 residues. CDR1 and CDR2 from the germline V gene are SGDLS and YYNGEE. The CDR3 DNA follows: TGTGCCAGCAGCGGAGAAGAGGGGGTGAACACTGAAGCTTTCTTT. Protein product: CASSGEEGVNTEAFF.

The V and J genes are TRBV11-2 and TRBJ1-3, with D uncertain. Trimming left V 6 bases short and J 1 base short, with 7 bases between. Per the germline V gene, CDR1 is SGHAT and CDR2 is FQNNGV. This CDR3 contains 13 residues. The CDR3 here is CASRPMSGNTIYF. CDR3 DNA sequence: TGTGCCAGCAGGCCGATGTCTGGAAACACCATATATTTT.

This chain joins TRBV5-1 and TRBJ1-1; D ambiguous. Germline CDR1 reads SGHRS; CDR2 reads YFSETQ. The V end lost 3 bases, the J end lost 4 bases, and 13 bases lay between the germline ends. The CDR3 is 14 amino acids. The CDR3 loop is CASSSLDWGTEAFF. DNA for the CDR3: TGCGCCAGCAGCTCCCTCGACTGGGGCACTGAAGCTTTCTTT. Looking up the rest from reference TRBV5-1 and TRBJ1-1 gives the full variable domain: KAGVTQTPRYLIKTRGQQVTLSCSPISGHRSVSWYQQTPGQGLQFLFEYFSETQRNKGNFPGRFSGRQFSNSRSEMNVSTLELGDSALYLCASSSLDWGTEAFFGQGTRLTVV.

CDR3 DNA sequence: TGTGCCAGCAGCCTCGCCGCACCCGCGAACCGGGACCTCAACAATGAGCAGTTCTTC. It translates to CASSLAAPANRDLNNEQFF. V gene TRBV7-9 combines with J gene TRBJ2-1, with D perhaps TRBD1 or TRBD2 (5 bases each). Per germline, CDR1 SEHNR and CDR2 FQNEAQ (reference sequence). The length of the CDR3 is 19 residues. V was pared by 5 bases and J by 5 bases, with 28 bases between.

This chain joins TRBV7-9 and TRBJ1-1; no definite D call. The V and J ends lost 7 bases and 7 bases respectively, with 13 bases between them. The CDR3 is 12 residues long. CDR1 is SEHNR, CDR2 FQNEAQ, per germline (reference sequence). CDR3 coding DNA: TGTGCCAGCACCTTCAACGGGAATGAAGCTTTCTTT. Amino acids: CASTFNGNEAFF.

The V call is TRBV11-2, the J call TRBJ2-1; 10 bases agree with TRBD2. The CDR3 runs to 17 residues. Per the germline V gene, CDR1 is SGHAT and CDR2 is FQNNGV. V trimming: 4 bases; J trimming: 7 bases; junction bases outside the gene matches: 13. The CDR3 is CASSSRGGTSAWNEQFF. The CDR3 DNA reads TGTGCCAGCAGCTCGCGCGGAGGGACTAGCGCGTGGAATGAGCAGTTCTTC.

CDR3 DNA sequence: TGTGCCAGCACTCCCGGGACAGGGGTCTCCGAGCAGTACTTC. Translating gives CASTPGTGVSEQYF. This rearrangement joins TRBV6-6 to TRBJ2-7; 10 bases match TRBD1. The ends lost 7 bases at V and 6 bases at J; junction bases unmatched: 9. This CDR3 region has 14 residues. Germline lookup yields CDR1 MNHNY and CDR2 SVGAGI (reference sequence).

The chain uses TRBV18 and TRBJ2-5; 11 positions agree with TRBD2. CDR1 is KGHSH and CDR2 is LQKENI in the germline V gene. The CDR3 extends over 16 amino acids. Germline trimming cut 3 bases from V and 4 bases from J; bases unmatched to any gene: 7. Here the CDR3 DNA reads TGTGCCAGCTCACCTGGACTAGCGGGCCTCCGAGAGACCCAGTACTTC. Translated: CASSPGLAGLRETQYF.

This chain connects TRBV11-2 to TRBJ2-2; the match to TRBD2 covers 14 bases. V dropped 5 bases and J dropped 6; count of bases not matched to a gene: 14. The CDR3 totals 19 residues. CDR1 is SGHAT, CDR2 FQNNGV, per germline. The CDR3 bases are TGTGCCAGCAGCCGAATCCAGGGACTAGCGGGAGTAAAGGCCGGGGAGCTGTTTTTT. Translated, it gives CASSRIQGLAGVKAGELFF. The full variable domain, completed using reference TRBV11-2 and TRBJ2-2, is EAGVAQSPRYKIIEKRQSVAFWCNPISGHATLYWYQQILGQGPKLLIQFQNNGVVDDSQLPKDRFSAERLKGVDSTLKIQPAKLEDSAVYLCASSRIQGLAGVKAGELFFGEGSRLTVL.

The rearrangement links TRBV6-1 to TRBJ1-2; 7 nucleotides agree with TRBD1. The V gene's germline CDR1 is MNHNS and CDR2 SASEGT. The CDR3 has 15 residues. V was clipped by 3 bases and J by 4 bases; unmatched bases: 8. The CDR3 spells CASSEDRHSGYGYTF. In DNA, the CDR3 is TGTGCCAGCAGTGAGGACAGGCATTCGGGCTATGGCTACACCTTC.

J is TRBJ2-1 and V is TRBV29-1; 9 nucleotides line up with TRBD2. The CDR3 has 16 amino acids. CDR1 and CDR2 from the germline V gene are SQVTM and ANQGSEA. The junction had 8 bases not matched to a gene; V was cut back by 4 bases and J by 1 base. The CDR3 is CSVGGLAGVSYNEQFF. In DNA, the CDR3 is TGCAGCGTTGGCGGATTAGCGGGAGTGTCCTACAATGAGCAGTTCTTC.

This rearrangement joins TRBV29-1 to TRBJ2-3; 10 bases are shared with TRBD2. Germline loops: CDR1 SQVTM, CDR2 ANQGSEA. Losses at the gene ends were 6 bases for V and 6 bases for J; bases not matched to a gene: 9. The CDR3 contains 14 residues. The chain's CDR3 is CSVVLAGLADTQYF. The CDR3 DNA reads TGCAGCGTGGTACTAGCGGGGCTGGCGGATACGCAGTATTTT.

The chain carries TRBV2 and TRBJ1-2; D ambiguous. There are 16 residues in the CDR3. Trimming shortened V by 4 bases and J by 0 bases, and 15 bases separated the two germline ends. Germline V lookup: CDR1 SNHLY, CDR2 FYNNEI. The CDR3 here is CASSVGVGGANYGYTF. In DNA, the CDR3 is TGTGCCAGCAGTGTCGGGGTCGGCGGAGCTAACTATGGCTACACCTTC.

This chain uses TRBV27 with TRBJ2-7, with D possibly being TRBD1 or TRBD2 (5 bases each). This CDR3 is 13 amino acids long. Germline V gives CDR1 MNHEY, CDR2 SMNVEV (reference sequence). Trimming pared 5 bases from V and 2 bases from J, leaving 10 bases between. CDR3 region: CASSNWDAYEQYF. CDR3 sequence (DNA): TGTGCCAGCAGTAACTGGGACGCCTACGAGCAGTACTTC.

The chain uses TRBV2 and TRBJ2-1; 9 bases map to TRBD2. Germline CDR1 is SNHLY and CDR2 is FYNNEI. The CDR3 totals 16 residues. The junction had 6 bases not matched to a gene; V was cut back by 1 base and J by 5 bases. The CDR3 loop reads CASSEELAGYNNEQFF. The CDR3, as DNA: TGTGCCAGCAGTGAAGAGCTAGCGGGATACAACAATGAGCAGTTCTTC.

V and J are TRBV9 and TRBJ2-7; TRBD1 might be the D (5 bases). The germline CDR1 and CDR2 sequences are SGDLS and YYNGEE. Trimming took off 3 bases at V and 3 bases at J, with 19 bases between the two ends. The CDR3 is 16 residues long. The CDR3 sequence: CASSGLPGQPFYEQYF. In DNA, the CDR3 is TGTGCCAGCAGCGGACTCCCAGGACAACCTTTCTACGAGCAGTACTTC.

DNA of the CDR3: TGTGCCAGCAGCTCTCGAAGTAGCACTGAAGCTTTCTTT. Its translation is CASSSRSSTEAFF. V usage is TRBV13 and J usage is TRBJ1-1; D is ambiguous. CDR1 is PRHDT and CDR2 is FYEKMQ in the germline V gene (reference sequence). The CDR3 spans 13 residues. The V end was cut by 4 bases, the J end by 4 bases, with 10 bases between.